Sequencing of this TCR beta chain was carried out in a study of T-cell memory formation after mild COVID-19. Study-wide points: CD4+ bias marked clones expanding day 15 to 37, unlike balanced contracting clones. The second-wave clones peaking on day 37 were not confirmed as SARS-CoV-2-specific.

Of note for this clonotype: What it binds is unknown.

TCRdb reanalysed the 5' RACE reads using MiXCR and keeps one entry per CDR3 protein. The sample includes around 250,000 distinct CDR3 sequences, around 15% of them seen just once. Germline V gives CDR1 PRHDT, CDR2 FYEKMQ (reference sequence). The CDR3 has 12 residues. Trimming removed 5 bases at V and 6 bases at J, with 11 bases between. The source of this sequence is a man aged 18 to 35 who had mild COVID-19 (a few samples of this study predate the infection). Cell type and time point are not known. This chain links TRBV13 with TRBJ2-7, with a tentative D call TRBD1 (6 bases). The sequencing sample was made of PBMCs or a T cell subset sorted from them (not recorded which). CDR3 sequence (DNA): TGTGCCAGCAGCCACGGGACATTCGAGCAGTACTTC. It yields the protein CASSHGTFEQYF. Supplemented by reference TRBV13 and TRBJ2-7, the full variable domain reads AAGVIQSPRHLIKEKRETATLKCYPIPRHDTVYWYQQGPGQDPQFLISFYEKMQSDKGSIPDRFSAQQFSDYHSELNMSSLELGDSALYFCASSHGTFEQYFGPGTRLTVT.